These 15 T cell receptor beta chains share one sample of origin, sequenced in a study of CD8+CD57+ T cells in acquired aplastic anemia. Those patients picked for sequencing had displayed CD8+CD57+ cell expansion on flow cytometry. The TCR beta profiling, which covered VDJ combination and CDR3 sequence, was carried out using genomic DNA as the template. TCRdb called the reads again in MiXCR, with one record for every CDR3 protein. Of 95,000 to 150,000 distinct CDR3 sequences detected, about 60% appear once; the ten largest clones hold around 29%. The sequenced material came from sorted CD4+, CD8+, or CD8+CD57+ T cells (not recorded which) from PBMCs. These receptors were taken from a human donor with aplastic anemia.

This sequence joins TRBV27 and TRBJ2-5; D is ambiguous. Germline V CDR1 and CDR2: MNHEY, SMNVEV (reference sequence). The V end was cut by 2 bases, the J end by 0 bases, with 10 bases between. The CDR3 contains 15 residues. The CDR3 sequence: CASSLGSRYQETQYF. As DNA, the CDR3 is TGTGCCAGCAGTTTAGGGTCCCGGTACCAAGAGACCCAGTACTTC.

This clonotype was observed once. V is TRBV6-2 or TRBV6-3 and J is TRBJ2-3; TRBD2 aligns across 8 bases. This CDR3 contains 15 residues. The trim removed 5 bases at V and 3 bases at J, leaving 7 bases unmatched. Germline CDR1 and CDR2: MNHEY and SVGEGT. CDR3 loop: CASSRAGVWTDTQYF. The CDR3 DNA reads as TGTGCCAGCAGTCGAGCGGGAGTATGGACAGATACGCAGTATTTT.

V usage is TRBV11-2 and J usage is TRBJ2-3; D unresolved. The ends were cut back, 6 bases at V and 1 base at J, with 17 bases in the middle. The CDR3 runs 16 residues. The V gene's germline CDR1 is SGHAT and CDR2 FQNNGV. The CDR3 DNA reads TGTGCCAGCAGGACGGATATAGGAACCCGCACAGATACGCAGTATTTT. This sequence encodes CASRTDIGTRTDTQYF.

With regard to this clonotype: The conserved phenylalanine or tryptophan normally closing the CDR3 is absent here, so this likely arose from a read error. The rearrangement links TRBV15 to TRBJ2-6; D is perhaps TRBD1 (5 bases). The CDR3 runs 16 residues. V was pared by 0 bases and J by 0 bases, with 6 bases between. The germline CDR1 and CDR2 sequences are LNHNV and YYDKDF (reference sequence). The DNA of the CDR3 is TGTGCCACCAGCAGAGATCAGGGCTCTGGGGCCAACGTCCTGACTCAC. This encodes CATSRDQGSGANVLTH.

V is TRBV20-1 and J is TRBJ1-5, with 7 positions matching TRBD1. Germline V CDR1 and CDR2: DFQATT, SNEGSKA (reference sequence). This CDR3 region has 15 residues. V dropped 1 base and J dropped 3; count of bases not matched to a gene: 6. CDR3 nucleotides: TGCAGTGCTAGAGCTTCGGACAGGAACAATCAGCCCCAGCATTTT. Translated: CSARASDRNNQPQHF.

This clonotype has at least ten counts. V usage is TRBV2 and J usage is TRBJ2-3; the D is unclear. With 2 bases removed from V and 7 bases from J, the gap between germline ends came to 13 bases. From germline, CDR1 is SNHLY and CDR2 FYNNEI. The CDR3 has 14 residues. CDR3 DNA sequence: TGTGCCAGCAGTGAAAGGGCAGGATTTTATACGCAGTATTTT. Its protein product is CASSERAGFYTQYF. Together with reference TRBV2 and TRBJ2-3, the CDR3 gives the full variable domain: EPEVTQTPSHQVTQMGQEVILRCVPISNHLYFYWYRQILGQKVEFLVSFYNNEISEKSEIFDDQFSVERPDGSNFTLKIRSTKLEDSAMYFCASSERAGFYTQYFGPGTRLTVL.

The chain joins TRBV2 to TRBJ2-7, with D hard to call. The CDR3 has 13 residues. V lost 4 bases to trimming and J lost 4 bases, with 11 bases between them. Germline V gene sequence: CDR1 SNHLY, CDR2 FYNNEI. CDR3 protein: CASSVHLFYEQYF. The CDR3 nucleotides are TGTGCCAGCAGTGTCCACCTCTTTTACGAGCAGTACTTC.

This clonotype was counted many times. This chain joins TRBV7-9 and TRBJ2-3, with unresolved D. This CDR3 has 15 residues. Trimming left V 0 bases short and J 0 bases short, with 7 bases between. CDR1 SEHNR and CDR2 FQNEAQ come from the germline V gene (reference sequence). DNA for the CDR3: TGTGCCAGCAGCTTAGCAGGGAAGAGCACAGATACGCAGTATTTT. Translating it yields CASSLAGKSTDTQYF.

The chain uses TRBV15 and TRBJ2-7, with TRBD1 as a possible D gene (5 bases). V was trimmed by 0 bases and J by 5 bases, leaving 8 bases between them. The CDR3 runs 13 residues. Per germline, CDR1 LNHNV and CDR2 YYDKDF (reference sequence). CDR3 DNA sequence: TGTGCCACCAGCAGAGACAGGGTGGACGAGCAGTACTTC. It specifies CATSRDRVDEQYF.

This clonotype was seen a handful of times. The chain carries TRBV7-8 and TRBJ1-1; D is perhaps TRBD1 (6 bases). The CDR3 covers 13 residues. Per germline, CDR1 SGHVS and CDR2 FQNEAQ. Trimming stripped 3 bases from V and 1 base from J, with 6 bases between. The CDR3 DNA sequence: TGTGCCAGCAGCTTGGGGGCGAACACTGAAGCTTTCTTT. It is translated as CASSLGANTEAFF. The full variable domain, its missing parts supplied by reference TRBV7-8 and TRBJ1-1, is GAGVSQSPRYKVAKRGQDVALRCDPISGHVSLFWYQQALGQGPEFLTYFQNEAQLDKSGLPSDRFFAERPEGSVSTLKIQRTQQEDSAVYLCASSLGANTEAFFGQGTRLTVV.

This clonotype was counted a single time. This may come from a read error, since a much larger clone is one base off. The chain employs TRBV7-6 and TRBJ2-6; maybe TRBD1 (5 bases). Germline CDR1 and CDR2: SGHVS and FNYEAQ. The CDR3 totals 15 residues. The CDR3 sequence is CASSLLAPGANVLIF. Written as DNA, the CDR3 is TGTGCCAGCAGCTTATTGGCCCCTGGGGCCAACGTCCTGATTTTC. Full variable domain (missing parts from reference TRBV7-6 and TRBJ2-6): GAGVSQSPRYKVTKRGQDVALRCDPISGHVSLYWYRQALGQGPEFLTYFNYEAQQDKSGLPNDRFSAERPEGSISTLTIQRTEQRDSAMYRCASSLLAPGANVLIFGAGSRLTVL.

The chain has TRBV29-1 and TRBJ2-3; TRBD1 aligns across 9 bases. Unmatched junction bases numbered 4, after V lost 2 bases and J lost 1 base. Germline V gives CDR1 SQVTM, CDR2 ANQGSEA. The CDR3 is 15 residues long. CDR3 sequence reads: CSVEMGQGGTDTQYF. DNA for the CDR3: TGCAGCGTTGAAATGGGACAGGGAGGCACAGATACGCAGTATTTT.

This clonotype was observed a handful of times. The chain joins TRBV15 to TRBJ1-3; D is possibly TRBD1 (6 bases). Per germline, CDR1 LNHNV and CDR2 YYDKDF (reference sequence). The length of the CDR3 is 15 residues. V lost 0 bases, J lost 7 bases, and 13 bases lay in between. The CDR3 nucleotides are TGTGCCACCAGCAGAGAAGGGGGTCGCATGAACACCATATATTTT. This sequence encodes CATSREGGRMNTIYF.

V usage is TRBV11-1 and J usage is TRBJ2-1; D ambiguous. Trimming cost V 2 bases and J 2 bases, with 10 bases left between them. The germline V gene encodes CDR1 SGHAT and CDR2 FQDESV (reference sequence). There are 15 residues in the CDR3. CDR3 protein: CASSLWQDPYNEQFF. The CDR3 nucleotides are TGTGCCAGCAGCTTATGGCAGGACCCCTACAATGAGCAGTTCTTC.

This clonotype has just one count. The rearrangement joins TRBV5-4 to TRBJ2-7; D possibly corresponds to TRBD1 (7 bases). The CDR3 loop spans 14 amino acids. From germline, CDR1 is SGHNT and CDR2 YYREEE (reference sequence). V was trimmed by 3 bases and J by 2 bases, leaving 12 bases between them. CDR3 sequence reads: CASSSGGGPYEQYF. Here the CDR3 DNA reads TGTGCCAGCAGCTCAGGGGGAGGCCCCTACGAGCAGTACTTC.